This entry describes one TCR beta chain. Participants were aged about 18 to 100 years from approximately 25 US areas. Participant reports of clinical history set cohort assignment. The CDR3 consists of 12 residues. J was trimmed by 4 bases and V by 2 bases; bases with no gene match: 2. Germline V lookup: CDR1 GTSNPN, CDR2 SVGIG (reference sequence). The sample originates from a study of blood T cell repertoires in COVID-19. Study background: From T cells, B-cell-depleted T cells, or PBMCs came the material, which was cDNA or gDNA.

Clones were sequenced by immunoSEQ multiplex PCR, and TCRdb holds only the in-frame ones, with some missing. This sample has over 250,000 clones, with 88% found just once. The V call is TRBV30, the J call TRBJ2-7; the match to TRBD1 covers 7 bases. The sample was PBMCs or T cells enriched from blood (not recorded which). This sequence originates from a woman aged 60 to 75 in a cohort exposed to, infected with or recovered from COVID-19 (not recorded which). CDR3 in DNA: TGTGCCTGGAGTTCAGGGGGTTACGAGCAGTACTTC. It yields the protein CAWSSGGYEQYF. Using reference TRBV30 and TRBJ2-7 for the parts outside the CDR3, the full variable domain is SQTIHQWPATLVQPVGSPLSLECTVEGTSNPNLYWYRQAAGRGLQLLFYSVGIGQISSEVPQNLSASRPQDRQFILSSKKLLLSDSGFYLCAWSSGGYEQYFGPGTRLTVT.